Listed below are T cell receptor beta chains from one sample, sequenced in a study of vaccination and CD4 T cells after COVID-19. In TCRdb, the PCR reads were re-called with MiXCR into one record per CDR3 protein. The repertoire holds some 27,000 distinct CDR3 sequences, around 53% seen once, with around 5.5% in the top ten. The specimen was CD4+ T cells from blood, collected about 7 months after SARS-CoV-2 vaccination. The receptors were gathered from a human donor who had recovered from COVID-19. The CDR3 runs from the conserved cysteine through the conserved F or W. D genes are given only for firm matches. Size values are once, few and many counts, or a class for expanded clones, and some rows have none.

v_gene	abundance	len	j_gene	d_gene	CDR3nt	CDR3aa
TRBV6-5	NA	17	TRBJ2-2	TRBD2	TGTGCCAGCAGTTACTCGGGAGCGGGAGTGGGCACCGGGGAGCTGTTTTTT	CASSYSGAGVGTGELFF
TRBV6-1	NA	17	TRBJ1-1	NA	TGTGCCAGCAGTGGGCGGGGGGGACAAGCTATGAACACTGAAGCTTTCTTT	CASSGRGGQAMNTEAFF
TRBV4-1	few	16	TRBJ2-7	NA	TGCGCCAGCAGCAGACCAGGGCGGGATCCTACCTACGAGCAGTACTTC	CASSRPGRDPTYEQYF
TRBV7-9	few	14	TRBJ1-2	TRBD1	TGTGCCAGCAGCCACGACAGGGCGGTCTATGGCTACACCTTC	CASSHDRAVYGYTF
TRBV7-3	medium-sized	14	TRBJ1-1	NA	TGTGCCAGCAGCTTACACCAGGGAAACACTGAAGCTTTCTTT	CASSLHQGNTEAFF
TRBV30	NA	15	TRBJ1-5	NA	TGTGCCTGGAGGTATAGAGTGGATAGCAATCAGCCCCAGCATTTT	CAWRYRVDSNQPQHF
TRBV6-1	few	12	TRBJ2-5	NA	TGTGCCAGCGGCAGACAGGAAGAGACCCAGTACTTC	CASGRQEETQYF
TRBV27	NA	15	TRBJ2-2	NA	TGTGCCAGCAGCCGGGCAGTCTCCGTGGCCGGGGAGCTGTTTTTT	CASSRAVSVAGELFF
TRBV6-2/TRBV6-3	NA	17	TRBJ2-1	NA	TGTGCCAGCAGTTACGGGGGAACAGGGATTTCCTACAATGAGCAGTTCTTC	CASSYGGTGISYNEQFF
TRBV6-5	few	11	TRBJ1-1	NA	TGTGCCAGCAGTTACGCCCACGAAGCTTTCTTT	CASSYAHEAFF
TRBV7-2	NA	15	TRBJ2-7	TRBD1	TGTGCCAGCAGCTTCCCGGGACAGGGGGCGTACGAGCAGTACTTC	CASSFPGQGAYEQYF
TRBV7-2	few	15	TRBJ1-1	NA	TGTGCCAGCAGACAACAGGGATACATGAACACTGAAGCTTTCTTT	CASRQQGYMNTEAFF
TRBV5-1	NA	15	TRBJ2-7	TRBD2	TGCGCCAGCAGCTTATTTTGGGCGGGAGAGAGCGAGCAGTACTTC	CASSLFWAGESEQYF
TRBV2	NA	14	TRBJ1-1	NA	TGTGCCAGCAGTGAGAGAGTATTGAACACTGAAGCTTTCTTT	CASSERVLNTEAFF
TRBV28	NA	13	TRBJ1-2	TRBD1	TGTGCCAGCAGTCGACAGGGTCAGGATGGCTACACCTTC	CASSRQGQDGYTF
TRBV28	NA	12	TRBJ1-2	NA	TGTGCCAGCGGACGACCAGGGGTAGGCTACACCTTC	CASGRPGVGYTF
TRBV2	NA	10	TRBJ2-1	NA	TGTGCCAGCAGTGTCAATGAGCAGTTCTTC	CASSVNEQFF
TRBV7-6	NA	16	TRBJ2-6	NA	TGTGCCAGCAGCTTAGAGGGGACATATGGGGCCAACGTCCTGACTTTC	CASSLEGTYGANVLTF
TRBV29-1	NA	13	TRBJ1-1	TRBD1	TGCAGCGTTGAAGTTGGGACCAGGGGGTCGACTTTCTTT	CSVEVGTRGSTFF
TRBV6-1	NA	16	TRBJ2-7	TRBD2	TGTGCCAGCAGTGTATTAGCGGGAGGCGGGACCTACGAGCAGTACTTC	CASSVLAGGGTYEQYF
TRBV21-1	NA	18	TRBJ2-7	NA	TGTGCCAGCAGCTGGACGGGACTAGCGGGAGGGAGCTCCTACGAGCAGTACTTC	CASSWTGLAGGSSYEQYF
TRBV11-3	NA	16	TRBJ2-5	TRBD2	TGTGCCAGCAGCCAAGGACTAGCGGGAGGGCCAGAGACCCAGTACTTC	CASSQGLAGGPETQYF
TRBV6-1	NA	13	TRBJ1-5	NA	TGTGCCAGCAGGGTACTGGGCCAGGGGCCCCAGCATTTT	CASRVLGQGPQHF
TRBV6-5	once	18	TRBJ2-7	NA	TGTGCCAGCAGTTACTCTCTTATCGAGGTAGCTCCAGGCTACGAGCAGTACTTC	CASSYSLIEVAPGYEQYF
TRBV28	NA	15	TRBJ2-3	TRBD2	TGTGCCAGCAGTTCAAGCGGGAGGTTTACAGATACGCAGTATTTT	CASSSSGRFTDTQYF
TRBV6-2/TRBV6-3	few	15	TRBJ2-5	NA	TGTGCCAGCAGGGGGGCCGGCGGGAGCCAAGAGACCCAGTACTTC	CASRGAGGSQETQYF
TRBV5-1	NA	18	TRBJ2-7	TRBD2	TGCGCCAGCAGCTGGAACGGACTAGCGGGAGGGCCTATCTCCGAGCAGTACTTC	CASSWNGLAGGPISEQYF
TRBV20-1	NA	14	TRBJ2-3	NA	TGCAGTGCTAGCCGGAGTAGAGAAGCAGATACGCAGTATTTT	CSASRSREADTQYF
TRBV7-9	NA	14	TRBJ2-5	NA	TGTGCCAGCAGCTACGGGGACTTGCAAGAGACCCAGTACTTC	CASSYGDLQETQYF
TRBV20-1	NA	14	TRBJ2-7	NA	TGCAGTGCTGGCAGGGCAGCCAATGCTTACGAGCAGTACTTC	CSAGRAANAYEQYF
TRBV6-5	NA	16	TRBJ2-5	TRBD1	TGTGCCAGCAGTTACACGACAGGGGGCGATTGGGGGACCCAGTACTTC	CASSYTTGGDWGTQYF
TRBV19	NA	13	TRBJ2-1	NA	TGTGCCAGTAATACTAGATCCTACAATGAGCAGTTCTTC	CASNTRSYNEQFF
TRBV7-3	few	15	TRBJ2-3	TRBD2	TGTGCCAGCAGCTTAACCGGGGGGAGCACAGATACGCAGTATTTT	CASSLTGGSTDTQYF
TRBV20-1	NA	15	TRBJ1-4	TRBD1	TGCAGTGCTAGCCGGTCCGGGACAGGGGCGGAAAAACTGTTTTTT	CSASRSGTGAEKLFF
TRBV6-5	once	15	TRBJ2-7	NA	TGTGCCAGCAGTTTTGGACCTTCCCCTTCCTACGAGCAGTACTTC	CASSFGPSPSYEQYF
TRBV6-5	once	14	TRBJ2-7	NA	TGTGCCAGCAGTTACCGACAGGAAGCCTACGAGCAGTACTTC	CASSYRQEAYEQYF
TRBV6-1	NA	12	TRBJ2-6	NA	TGTGCCAGCAGGGGCGGGGCCAACGTCCTGACTTTC	CASRGGANVLTF
TRBV6-1	NA	15	TRBJ2-7	NA	TGTGCCAGCAGACCCCTTGGGGCCAGGGGTAGAGAGCAGTACTTC	CASRPLGARGREQYF
TRBV18	NA	15	TRBJ1-5	TRBD1	TGTGCCAGCTCACGGACAGGGCAGAGCAATCAGCCCCAGCATTTT	CASSRTGQSNQPQHF
TRBV20-1	once	15	TRBJ2-7	TRBD2	TGCAGTGCTAGATTGACTAGCGGGAGTTCCTACGAGCAGTACTTC	CSARLTSGSSYEQYF
TRBV7-9	few	11	TRBJ2-5	NA	TGTGCCAGCAGAACGGAAGAGACCCAGTACTTC	CASRTEETQYF
TRBV19	NA	13	TRBJ1-5	NA	TGTGCCAGTAGTTCGGCGGGGCCTCAGCCCCAGCATTTT	CASSSAGPQPQHF
TRBV6-5	NA	18	TRBJ1-2	NA	TGTGCCAGCAGTTCCCAATACTCGGGCTGGGAGGGCGACTATGGCTACACCTTC	CASSSQYSGWEGDYGYTF
TRBV20-1	NA	12	TRBJ1-1	NA	TGCAGTGCGAGACCCGAAGGCACTGAAGCTTTCTTT	CSARPEGTEAFF
TRBV4-1	NA	18	TRBJ2-3	TRBD2	TGCGCCAGCAGCCAAGACCTCGGACTAGCGGCTAGCACAGATACGCAGTATTTT	CASSQDLGLAASTDTQYF
TRBV19	NA	16	TRBJ2-3	TRBD2	TGTGCCAGTAGTAACCGAGCGGGAGGATTTACAGATACGCAGTATTTT	CASSNRAGGFTDTQYF
TRBV19	NA	14	TRBJ2-2	NA	TGTGCCAGTAGTATTTATACAGGGACCGGGGAGCTGTTTTTT	CASSIYTGTGELFF
TRBV20-1	NA	15	TRBJ2-5	TRBD2	TGCAGTGCTACTAGCCCGGGAGGGGTCCGAGAGACCCAGTACTTC	CSATSPGGVRETQYF
TRBV27	NA	14	TRBJ1-1	NA	TGTGCCAGCAGTTTATCGAGCGGCGCCCCTGAAGCTTTCTTT	CASSLSSGAPEAFF
TRBV19	NA	13	TRBJ2-6	NA	TGTGCCAGTAGTATATCTGGGGCCAACGTCCTGACTTTC	CASSISGANVLTF
TRBV6-1	NA	12	TRBJ2-7	TRBD1	TGTGCCAGCAGCAGGACAGGGAACGAGCAGTACTTC	CASSRTGNEQYF
TRBV7-6	few	15	TRBJ2-5	NA	TGTGCCAGCAGCCCCCTAGCGAGTACCCAAGAGACCCAGTACTTC	CASSPLASTQETQYF
TRBV20-1	NA	14	TRBJ2-5	NA	TGCAGTGCTAAATGGAGGGGAGAAGTGGAGACCCAGTACTTC	CSAKWRGEVETQYF